This T cell receptor (beta chain) originates from a study of CD8 T cells in Susac syndrome (dated 2019 in TCRdb). Regarding the research as a whole: Repertoire sequencing was used to test whether CD8+ T cell activation and differentiation in Susac syndrome was antigen driven.

Peripheral blood CD8+ and CD4+ T cells from healthy donors, Susac syndrome patients and multiple sclerosis patients were profiled by high-throughput TCR beta sequencing. Healthy donors were age- and sex-matched controls. Bulk CD8+ and CD4+ T cells were purified by magnetic negative isolation, while CD8+ TEMRA cells were enriched using FACS. Blood was collected in EDTA tubes and processed within 24 hours, with PBMCs isolated through density gradient centrifugation. PBMCs intended for TCR sequencing were cryopreserved in liquid nitrogen and thawed later in a water bath at 37 degrees C. The sorted or isolated CD4+, CD8+ and CD8+ TEMRA cells had a purity of 90% or higher. With regard to this clonotype: Its antigen is unknown. Base qualities are not provided; no much larger clone lies one nucleotide away.

RNA was extracted using the RNeasy kit, and roughly 0.5 to 1 microgram was reverse transcribed with random hexamers. TCR beta CDR3 regions were amplified with the immunoSEQ multiplex PCR assay covering 54 Vbeta and 13 Jbeta segments. PCR amplification bias was corrected by using a synthetic template baseline for primer optimization and computational correction. As for the authors' bioinformatics: Reads were annotated to V, D and J genes according to IMGT and were analyzed with immunoSEQ Analyzer, with only productive sequences retained. Clonality was computed as one minus Shannon entropy normalized by log2 of the number of productive unique sequences. Public and private clones were assessed among the 100 most prevalent clones of each patient and control. Susac-specific clones were defined as absent from healthy and MS cohorts, over a thousand published viral clones and other ImmuneACCESS disease sequences. The public reads were quality trimmed at Q25 with fastp and then assembled into clones with MiXCR by TCRdb, keeping productive beta chains. Each CDR3 protein appears once, grouped with its most common genes and DNA. These V and J calls are TCRdb output, not the study's own analysis. Within this sample are some 200,000 distinct CDR3 sequences, with just under 95% of them counted one time only. Over 0.08% of the sample is taken by the ten largest.

CDR1 and CDR2 are read off the germline V gene as LGHNA and YSLEER. The junction shows trimming of 4 bases on V and 2 bases on J, and the gene matches do not reach 7 bases of it. The CDR3 sequence holds 15 residues, the cysteine and phenylalanine included. CDR3 DNA only is kept here, 45 bases in frame from base 1. Here is what the overall study found, with its caveats: The TCR sequencing and HLA analysis was acknowledged to have included a relatively small number of individuals.

In this chain, TRBV4-3 is recombined with TRBJ1-2; 7 middle bases align to TRBD1. The TCR originated in a human donor in good health. Sequencing input: CD4+ T cells from PBMCs. The CDR3 is CASSLYRGGNYGYTF. The DNA sequence is as follows: TGCGCCAGCAGCCTCTACAGGGGTGGCAACTATGGCTACACCTTC.